Here is one T cell receptor (beta chain) with its context. Enrollees, about 18 to 89 years old, lived in 24 US areas. Self-reported history from a screening survey and questionnaire set each donor's cohort. Recovered Cohort 3 donors showed two negative PCRs, clearance, or symptom resolution. Deletions cut 4 bases from V and 6 bases from J, with 12 bases between. Germline values: CDR1 SGHAT, CDR2 FQNNGV. CDR3 size: 14 residues. These data belong to a study of blood T cell repertoires in COVID-19. Authors' data handling: Reference gene primer amplification in the assay estimated nucleated cell counts. The method was immunoSEQ multiplex PCR; TCRdb's version includes in-frame clones alone and lacks a portion of them. V and J calls and clone size are those listed in that table; D and trimming were worked out from the DNA. The profile shows 150,000 to 200,000 clones, around 73% of them singletons.

The sequencing sample was made of PBMCs or T cells enriched from blood (not recorded which). This receptor was taken from a woman in her forties or fifties who had recovered from COVID-19. The rearrangement joins TRBV11-2 to TRBJ2-2; tentative D call: TRBD1 (7 bases). The CDR3 nucleotides read TGTGCCAGCAGCTCATCCAGGGGGGCCGGGGAGCTGTTTTTT. Protein sequence: CASSSSRGAGELFF. Using reference TRBV11-2 and TRBJ2-2 for the parts outside the CDR3, the full variable domain is EAGVAQSPRYKIIEKRQSVAFWCNPISGHATLYWYQQILGQGPKLLIQFQNNGVVDDSQLPKDRFSAERLKGVDSTLKIQPAKLEDSAVYLCASSSSRGAGELFFGEGSRLTVL.